These 14 T cell receptor beta chains originate from one sample sequenced in a study of CD4 T cells in relation to SARS-CoV-2 and coronaviruses. No antigen is known for these receptors. CD4+ T cells from unexposed donors were obtained before the COVID-19 pandemic (2011-2018). CD4+ T cells were isolated from the cells after more than nine days of culture. Method: immunoSEQ multiplex PCR; TCRdb's copy keeps in-frame clones and lacks some. The data hold about 22,000 clones, with over 70% observed a single time. The source material was CD4+ T cells from PBMCs, cultured in vitro. These receptor sequences come from a human donor in good health.

This chain connects TRBV15 to TRBJ1-1; D gene ambiguous. The CDR3 totals 13 residues. V was trimmed by 3 bases and J by 5 bases, leaving 10 bases between them. CDR1 and CDR2 from the germline V gene are LNHNV and YYDKDF (reference sequence). The DNA for the CDR3 is TGTGCCACCAGCAGGGGAGATACGACTGAAGCTTTCTTT. As protein: CATSRGDTTEAFF.

The rearrangement uses TRBV5-1 and TRBJ1-2; possible D gene TRBD1, 6 bases. CDR3 length: 15 amino acids. Deletions cut 2 bases from V and 0 bases from J, with 11 bases between. The V gene's germline CDR1 is SGHRS and CDR2 YFSETQ. The CDR3 spells CASSLGGVSNYGYTF. The DNA for the CDR3 is TGCGCCAGCAGCTTAGGGGGGGTTTCTAACTATGGCTACACCTTC.

The V gene is TRBV12-5, the J gene TRBJ1-5; D unclear. Germline CDR1 LGHNT, CDR2 FRNRAP. The CDR3 contains 12 residues. V was trimmed by 6 bases and J by 3 bases, leaving 6 bases between them. CDR3 amino acids: CASGRDNQPQHF. DNA for the CDR3: TGTGCTAGTGGGAGGGACAATCAGCCCCAGCATTTT.

The chain employs TRBV6-4 and TRBJ2-1; TRBD2 matches 12 bases. V lost 0 bases and J lost 6; bases outside the gene matches: 0. CDR1 is MRHNA and CDR2 is SNTAGT in the germline V gene. This CDR3 contains 15 residues. CDR3 DNA: TGTGCCAGCAGTGACTCGACTAGCGGGAGCAATGAGCAGTTCTTC. Residues: CASSDSTSGSNEQFF.

The chain has TRBV10-3 and TRBJ2-6, with 9 bases fitting TRBD1. With V trimmed by 10 bases and J by 0 bases, 7 bases remained unmatched. The germline gives CDR1 ENHRY, CDR2 SYGVKD. CDR3 length equals 16 residues. DNA of the CDR3: TGTGCCACCGGACAGGGGTCAAACTCTGGGGCCAACGTCCTGACTTTC. As protein: CATGQGSNSGANVLTF.

The chain joins TRBV6-6 to TRBJ2-3, with D uncertain. V shed 6 bases and J shed 2 bases, with 12 bases lying between them. Germline V gene lookup returns CDR1 MNHNY and CDR2 SVGAGI (reference sequence). There are 14 residues in the CDR3. The chain's CDR3 is CASRLTEITDTQYF. In DNA form, the CDR3 reads TGTGCCAGCAGGCTCACAGAAATCACAGATACGCAGTATTTT.

The gene calls are TRBV19 and TRBJ1-1; TRBD1 aligns across 7 bases. The length of the CDR3 is 14 residues. Germline loops: CDR1 LNHDA, CDR2 SQIVND (reference sequence). V trimming: 7 bases; J trimming: 4 bases; junction bases outside the gene matches: 9. CDR3 in DNA: TGTGCCAGTAAAAGTCCGGGACAGCTCACTGAAGCTTTCTTT. This encodes CASKSPGQLTEAFF.

The chain combines TRBV27 with TRBJ2-1, with D perhaps matching TRBD1 (6 bases). CDR3 size: 14 residues. The V and J ends lost 5 bases and 5 bases respectively, with 13 bases between them. Looked up from germline, CDR1 is MNHEY and CDR2 is SMNVEV (reference sequence). The CDR3 DNA reads TGTGCCAGCAGTCCGGACAGAACCGACAATGAGCAGTTCTTC. Its protein product is CASSPDRTDNEQFF.

V is TRBV7-9 and J is TRBJ2-3; D call uncertain. Looked up from germline, CDR1 is SEHNR and CDR2 is FQNEAQ (reference sequence). The CDR3 runs to 12 residues. Trimming shortened V by 8 bases and J by 2 bases, and 8 bases separated the two germline ends. Here the CDR3 DNA reads TGTGCCAGCGTGGGGAACACAGATACGCAGTATTTT. Its protein is CASVGNTDTQYF.

This clone was seen just once. This CDR3 reads CATSDFRRDEQFF. The CDR3 region has the DNA TGTGCCACCAGTGATTTCCGACGGGATGAGCAGTTCTTC. The chain combines TRBV24-1 with TRBJ2-1; no clear D gene. CDR1 and CDR2 from the germline V gene are KGHDR and SFDVKD. V was shortened by 1 base and J by 8 bases, with 8 bases between the two germline ends. This CDR3 contains 13 residues.

V is TRBV6-2 or TRBV6-3 and J is TRBJ2-7; the D gene could be TRBD1 or TRBD2 (6 bases each). V was pared by 0 bases and J by 13 bases, with 13 bases between. The V gene's germline CDR1 is MNHEY and CDR2 SVGEGT. CDR3 size: 12 residues. CDR3: CASSYSGGRPYF. CDR3 coding DNA: TGTGCCAGCAGTTACTCAGGGGGGCGGCCCTACTTC.

J is TRBJ2-7 and V is TRBV15; TRBD1 agrees at 10 bases. J lost 1 base, V lost 1 base, and 1 base had no gene match. This CDR3 spans 15 amino acids. Germline V gene data show CDR1 as LNHNV and CDR2 as YYDKDF (reference sequence). The CDR3 DNA is TGTGCCACCAGCAGAGCGGGACAGGGGTCCTACGAGCAGTACTTC. Protein sequence: CATSRAGQGSYEQYF.

The chain is built from TRBV6-6 and TRBJ1-2, with D maybe TRBD1 (6 bases). Between the trimmed V and J ends, which lost 5 bases and 4 bases, there was a span of 11 bases. The CDR3 runs to 13 residues. Germline V gene data show CDR1 as MNHNY and CDR2 as SVGAGI (reference sequence). In DNA form, the CDR3 reads TGTGCCAGCAGTGATCAGGGGAGCTATGGCTACACCTTC. Encoded protein: CASSDQGSYGYTF.

This sequence joins TRBV19 and TRBJ2-7; 7 bases map to TRBD1. V lost 5 bases and J lost 3; bases outside the gene matches: 13. The CDR3 consists of 16 residues. Germline CDR1 LNHDA, CDR2 SQIVND (reference sequence). The CDR3 loop is CASSPRDRGVLYEQYF. In DNA, the CDR3 is TGTGCCAGTAGTCCCAGGGACAGAGGAGTTCTCTACGAGCAGTACTTC. The full variable domain, with the rest looked up from reference TRBV19 and TRBJ2-7, is DGGITQSPKYLFRKEGQNVTLSCEQNLNHDAMYWYRQDPGQGLRLIYYSQIVNDFQKGDIAEGYSVSREKKESFPLTVTSAQKNPTAFYLCASSPRDRGVLYEQYFGPGTRLTVT.